The present T cell receptor (beta chain) was sequenced within a study of regulatory T cells in long-lasting Graves disease. Points from the study as a whole: Lower TCR diversity characterized persistent Graves' patients relative to newly diagnosed patients. Persistent disease exhibited a predilection for TRBV28, TRBJ1-2 and TRBJ2-5.

The authors built TCR beta libraries using iRepertoire HTBI primers and Arm-PCR of CDR3 regions. One entry per CDR3 protein, called by TCRdb with MiXCR from the multiplex PCR reads. Of approximately 350,000 distinct CDR3 sequences listed, approximately 12% were seen once; the top ten hold 15% to 20%. This sample's time point: newly diagnosed GD, antithyroid drugs for less than 3 months. PBMC-extracted RNA yielded the TCR library. The CDR3 consists of 11 residues. Germline V gene sequence: CDR1 SNHLY, CDR2 FYNNEI. Trimming removed 8 bases from V and 6 bases from J, with 11 bases in between. This clonotype was counted ten times or more. What it recognizes is unknown. These same records also appear under a second study, on T cells in Graves' hyperthyroidism and ophthalmopathy.

The genes are TRBV2 and TRBJ2-7, with D uncertain. The starting material was peripheral blood mononuclear cells (PBMCs), obtained at new diagnosis, from a patient treated with antithyroid drugs. This receptor was obtained from a woman aged 18-35 years with Graves disease. The CDR3 coding sequence is TGTGCCAGCTCCCTGGTGGGCGAGCAGTACTTC. As protein: CASSLVGEQYF.